This TCR beta chain is drawn from a study of regulatory T cells in long-lasting Graves disease. Per the germline V gene, CDR1 is SGHRS and CDR2 is YFSETQ. This CDR3 comprises 18 residues. V lost 4 bases, J lost 6 bases, and 16 bases stayed unmatched. Relying on iRepertoire HTBI primers and Arm-PCR of CDR3 regions, the team built TCR beta libraries. Original processing notes: Taken together, the samples had 62 TRBV and more than twelve TRBJ segments identified. TCRdb re-analysed the multiplex PCR reads in MiXCR, keeping a single row per CDR3 protein. TCRdb, not the original authors, processed these V and J calls. The profile shows 500,000 to 800,000 distinct CDR3 sequences, 25% to 35% of them singletons. Time point: persistent/refractory GD, antithyroid drugs over 5 years with positive TRAb. Scientists built the TCR library using RNA that was extracted from PBMCs.

The TCR originated in a female donor with Graves disease. The sample was peripheral blood mononuclear cells (PBMCs), taken when the disease was refractory, from a patient treated with antithyroid drugs. The chain employs TRBV5-1 and TRBJ2-2; 9 nucleotides match TRBD2. The CDR3 nucleotides are TGCGCCAGCAGCAGTGGATTGGGGACTAGCAAATCTGCCGGGGAGCTGTTTTTT. It encodes CASSSGLGTSKSAGELFF.